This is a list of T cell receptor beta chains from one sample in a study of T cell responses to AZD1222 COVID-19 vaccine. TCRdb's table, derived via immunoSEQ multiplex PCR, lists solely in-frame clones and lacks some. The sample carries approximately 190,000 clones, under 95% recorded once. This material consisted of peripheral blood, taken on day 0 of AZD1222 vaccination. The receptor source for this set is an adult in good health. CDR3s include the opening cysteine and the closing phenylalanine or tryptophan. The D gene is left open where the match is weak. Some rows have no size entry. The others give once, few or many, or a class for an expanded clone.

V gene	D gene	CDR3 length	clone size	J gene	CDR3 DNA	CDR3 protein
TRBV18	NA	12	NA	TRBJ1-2	TGTGCCAGCTCAAAGCTCCCGGGCGACTACACCTTC	CASSKLPGDYTF
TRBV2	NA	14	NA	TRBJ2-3	TGTGCCAGCAGTGAAGCGCTAGCCACAGATACGCAGTATTTT	CASSEALATDTQYF
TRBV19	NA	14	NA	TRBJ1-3	TGTGCCAGTAGTAAGGGGTCTTCTGGAAACACCATATATTTT	CASSKGSSGNTIYF
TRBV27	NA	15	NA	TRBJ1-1	TGTGCCAGCAGTTTCTCAGGGCCAAGGGACACTGAAGCTTTCTTT	CASSFSGPRDTEAFF
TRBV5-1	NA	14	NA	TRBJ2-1	TGCGCCAGCAGCTCCACACCTCAGTCCCATGAGCAGTTCTTC	CASSSTPQSHEQFF
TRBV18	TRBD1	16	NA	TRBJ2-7	TGTGCCAGCTCACTAACACAGGGGCACAGCTCCTACGAGCAGTACTTC	CASSLTQGHSSYEQYF
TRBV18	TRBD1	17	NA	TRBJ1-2	TGTGCCAGCTCACCCAGACAGGGGGGCGCACATATTGGTGGCTACACCTTC	CASSPRQGGAHIGGYTF
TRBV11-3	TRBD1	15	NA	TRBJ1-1	TGTGCCAGCAGCTTAGGGGGACAGGGTAACACTGAAGCTTTCTTT	CASSLGGQGNTEAFF
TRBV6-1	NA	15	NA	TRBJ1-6	TGTGCCAGCAGTGATTGGGGACCGTCTAATTCACCCCTCCACTTT	CASSDWGPSNSPLHF
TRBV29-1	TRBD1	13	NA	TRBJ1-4	TGCAGCGTTGTGGGGACAGGGTATGAAAAACTGTTTTTT	CSVVGTGYEKLFF
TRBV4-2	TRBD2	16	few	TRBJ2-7	TGTGCCAGCAGCCAGGGAAAGCGGGACTACCCCTACGAGCAGTACTTC	CASSQGKRDYPYEQYF
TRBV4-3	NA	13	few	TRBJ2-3	TGCGCCAGCAGCCATCAGGTCACAGATACGCAGTATTTT	CASSHQVTDTQYF
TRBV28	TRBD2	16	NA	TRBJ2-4	TGTGCCAGCAGTTTAGGAGGATCTAGCGGGAGGGAGGCTAAGTACTTC	CASSLGGSSGREAKYF
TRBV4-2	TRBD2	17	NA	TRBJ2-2	TGTGCCAGCAGCCCAACCGGGACTAGGATGAGGGCCGGGGAGCTGTTTTTT	CASSPTGTRMRAGELFF
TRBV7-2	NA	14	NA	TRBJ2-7	TGTGCCAGCCTTCAGGACAGCACTAGATACGAGCAGTACTTC	CASLQDSTRYEQYF
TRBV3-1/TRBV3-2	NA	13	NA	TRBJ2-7	TGTGCCAGCAGCCAACTGGGGAACTACGAGCAGTACTTC	CASSQLGNYEQYF
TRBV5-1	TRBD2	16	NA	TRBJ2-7	TGCGCCAGCAGCTTGGCCTTCAGCGGGAGTACCCGCGAGCAGTACTTC	CASSLAFSGSTREQYF
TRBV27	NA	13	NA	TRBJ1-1	TGTGCCAGCGGGGTGGCCTCGTGGACTGAAGCTTTCTTT	CASGVASWTEAFF
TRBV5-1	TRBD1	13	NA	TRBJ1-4	TGCGCCAGCATGGGACAGATTAATGAAAAACTGTTTTTT	CASMGQINEKLFF
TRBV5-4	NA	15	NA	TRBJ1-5	TGTGCCAGCAGCACGACGGACTATAGCAATCAGCCCCAGCATTTT	CASSTTDYSNQPQHF
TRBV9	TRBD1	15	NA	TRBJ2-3	TGTGCCAGCAGCGTAGCGGGGACAGGGGGAGATACGCAGTATTTT	CASSVAGTGGDTQYF
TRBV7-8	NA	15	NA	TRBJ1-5	TGTGCCAGCAGCTCAGCCGGGACGGAAAATCAGCCCCAGCATTTT	CASSSAGTENQPQHF
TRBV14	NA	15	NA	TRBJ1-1	TGTGCCAGCAGCCAAGATCGACCAGAGAACACTGAAGCTTTCTTT	CASSQDRPENTEAFF
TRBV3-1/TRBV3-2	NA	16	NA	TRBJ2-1	TGTGCCAGCAGCCCCCTTCCGTCGAGCTCCTACAATGAGCAGTTCTTC	CASSPLPSSSYNEQFF
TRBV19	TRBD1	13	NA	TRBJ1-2	TGTGCCAGTAGGCCGACAGGGGACTATGGCTACACCTTC	CASRPTGDYGYTF